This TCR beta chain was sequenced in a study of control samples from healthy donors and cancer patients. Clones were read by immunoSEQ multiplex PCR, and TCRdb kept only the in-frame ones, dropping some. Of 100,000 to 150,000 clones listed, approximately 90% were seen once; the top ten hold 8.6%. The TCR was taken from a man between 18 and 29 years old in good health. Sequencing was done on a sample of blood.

This chain's CDR3 is CASSREGVYGYTF. CDR3 DNA: TGTGCCAGCAGCCGCGAGGGGGTCTATGGCTACACCTTC. The chain is built from TRBV5-5 and TRBJ1-2; D is perhaps TRBD1 (6 bases). The CDR3 consists of 13 residues. The V end lost 4 bases, the J end lost 4 bases, and 11 bases lay between the germline ends. Germline assignment: CDR1 SGHKS and CDR2 YYEKEE (reference sequence).